The clone carrying this TCR beta chain was recorded at least ten times. Its target is not known. From RNA transcripts, TCR beta CDR3 regions were amplified. First-round RT-PCR of the TCR CDR3 relied on the HTBI primer set. TCRdb analysed the multiplex PCR reads with MiXCR anew, one entry per CDR3 protein. The sample carries 400,000 to 500,000 distinct CDR3 sequences, around 15% recorded once. V lost 2 bases and J lost 4, with 18 bases in between. The CDR3 is 16 residues long. CDR1 and CDR2 (germline): ENHRY, SYGVKD. These data come from a study of T cells in Graves' hyperthyroidism and ophthalmopathy. Study-wide results and limits: Most thyroid clonotypes that were expanded above 0.001 also turned up in blood.

The definition of stable Graves' hyperthyroidism was no ophthalmopathy progression within 18 months. This receptor was identified in a woman aged 18-30 years with Graves' hyperthyroidism. The chain couples TRBV10-3 to TRBJ2-7; possible D gene TRBD2, 5 bases. Sequencing was done on a sample of blood. Here the CDR3 DNA reads TGTGCCATCAGTGAGGGGAGCCTCATTATAAAATACGAGCAGTACTTC. Its translation is CAISEGSLIIKYEQYF.